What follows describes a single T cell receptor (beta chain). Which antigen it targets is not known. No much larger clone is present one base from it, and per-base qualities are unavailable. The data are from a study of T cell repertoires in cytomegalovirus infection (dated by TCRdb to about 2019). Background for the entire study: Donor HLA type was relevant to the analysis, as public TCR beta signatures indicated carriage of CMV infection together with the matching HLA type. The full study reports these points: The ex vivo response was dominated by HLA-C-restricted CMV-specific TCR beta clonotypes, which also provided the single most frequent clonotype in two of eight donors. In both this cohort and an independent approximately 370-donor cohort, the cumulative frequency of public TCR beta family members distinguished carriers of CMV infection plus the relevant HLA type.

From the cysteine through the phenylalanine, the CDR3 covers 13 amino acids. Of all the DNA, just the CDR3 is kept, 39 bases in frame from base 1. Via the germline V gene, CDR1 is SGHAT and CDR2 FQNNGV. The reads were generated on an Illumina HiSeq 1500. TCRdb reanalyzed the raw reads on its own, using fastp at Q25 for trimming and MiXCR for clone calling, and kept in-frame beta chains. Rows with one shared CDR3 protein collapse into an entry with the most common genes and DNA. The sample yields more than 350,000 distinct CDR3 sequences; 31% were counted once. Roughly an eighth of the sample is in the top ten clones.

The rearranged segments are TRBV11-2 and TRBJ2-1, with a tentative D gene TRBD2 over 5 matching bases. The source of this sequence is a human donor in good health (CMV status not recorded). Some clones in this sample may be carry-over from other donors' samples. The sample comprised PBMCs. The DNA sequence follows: TGTGCACGCAGCCGATTTCCCGGGGTTGAGCAGTTCTTC. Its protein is CARSRFPGVEQFF.